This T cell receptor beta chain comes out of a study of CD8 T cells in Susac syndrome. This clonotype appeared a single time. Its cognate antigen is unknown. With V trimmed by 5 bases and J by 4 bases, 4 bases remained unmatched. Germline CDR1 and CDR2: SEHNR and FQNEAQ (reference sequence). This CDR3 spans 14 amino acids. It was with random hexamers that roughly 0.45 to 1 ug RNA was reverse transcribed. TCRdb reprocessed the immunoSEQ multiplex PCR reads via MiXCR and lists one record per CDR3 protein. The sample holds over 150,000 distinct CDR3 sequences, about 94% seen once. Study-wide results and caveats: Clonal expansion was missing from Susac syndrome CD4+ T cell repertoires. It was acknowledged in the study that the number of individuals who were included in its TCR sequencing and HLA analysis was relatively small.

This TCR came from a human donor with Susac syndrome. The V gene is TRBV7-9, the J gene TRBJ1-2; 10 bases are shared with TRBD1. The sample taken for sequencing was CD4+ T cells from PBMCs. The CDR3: CASSIRDRGYGYTF. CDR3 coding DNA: TGTGCCAGCAGCATCCGGGACAGGGGCTATGGCTACACCTTC. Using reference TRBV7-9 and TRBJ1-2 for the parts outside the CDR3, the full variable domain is DTGVSQNPRHKITKRGQNVTFRCDPISEHNRLYWYRQTLGQGPEFLTYFQNEAQLEKSRLLSDRFSAERPKGSFSTLEIQRTEQGDSAMYLCASSIRDRGYGYTFGSGTRLTVV.